A selection of T cell receptor beta chains follows, all from one sample in a study of tumor and adjacent non-tumor tissue in lung cancer. MiXCR, applied by TCRdb to the multiplex PCR reads, yields one record per CDR3 protein. The table has some 80,000 distinct CDR3 sequences, 76% seen once. Input material: distant non-tumor lung tissue. The receptors originated from a woman aged 45-60 years with non-small cell lung cancer. Each CDR3 is given with its conserved first and last residue. The order of the fields is D gene, clone size, J gene, V gene, CDR3 DNA, CDR3 protein. D genes are given only for firm matches. Expanded clones get a size class; other rows say once, few or many, or leave the size out.

D: TRBD2
size: -
J: TRBJ2-1
V: TRBV29-1
DNA: TGCAGAGCCAAGAAGCGGGAGGTAGATGAGCAGTTCTTC
CDR3: CRAKKREVDEQFF

D: -
size: -
J: TRBJ1-1
V: TRBV11-2
DNA: TGTGCCAGCAGCTTTCAGGGTTTAATGAACACTGAAACTTTCTTT
CDR3: CASSFQGLMNTETFF

D: TRBD1
size: -
J: TRBJ2-7
V: TRBV5-4
DNA: TGTGACAGCAGCTACGGGACAGCCTACAAGCAGTACTTC
CDR3: CDSSYGTAYKQYF

D: -
size: -
J: TRBJ2-2
V: TRBV20-1
DNA: TGCAGTGGTACGGGGTACACCGGGGAGCTGTTATTT
CDR3: CSGTGYTGELLF

D: -
size: -
J: TRBJ2-7
V: TRBV5-6
DNA: TGTGCCAGCAGCTCATCCGGGTCAGGGTCGCCAGCGTCCTACGAGCAGTACTTC
CDR3: CASSSSGSGSPASYEQYF

D: -
size: many
J: TRBJ2-3
V: TRBV11-2
DNA: TGTGCCAGCAGCTTAGATGCGGGAAATACGCAGTATTTT
CDR3: CASSLDAGNTQYF

D: -
size: -
J: TRBJ1-5
V: TRBV7-2
DNA: TGTGCCAGCAGCCTGGTGCAGGATCAGCCCCAGCATTTT
CDR3: CASSLVQDQPQHF

D: -
size: -
J: TRBJ1-5
V: TRBV10-2
DNA: TGCGCCAGTAATGGGGCTGATGCGCAGCAGCCCCAGCATTTT
CDR3: CASNGADAQQPQHF

D: -
size: -
J: TRBJ2-1
V: TRBV29-1
DNA: TGCAGCGTTCGGACTGGGAGCGGTGAGCAGTTCTTC
CDR3: CSVRTGSGEQFF

D: -
size: -
J: TRBJ1-2
V: TRBV12-3/TRBV12-4
DNA: TGTGCCAGCAGCCGATTTGAAATGGGCTACACCTTC
CDR3: CASSRFEMGYTF

D: -
size: once
J: TRBJ2-7
V: TRBV6-1
DNA: TGTGCCAACAGTGAATACTCGAGGAGTTCCTACGAGCAGTACTTC
CDR3: CANSEYSRSSYEQYF

D: -
size: -
J: TRBJ2-7
V: TRBV6-1
DNA: TGTGCCAGCATTTGGGGCTACTACGAGCAGTACTTC
CDR3: CASIWGYYEQYF

D: -
size: few
J: TRBJ2-6
V: TRBV6-2/TRBV6-3
DNA: TGTACCAGTACCCCCGACGGGGCCAACGTCCTGACTTTC
CDR3: CTSTPDGANVLTF

D: -
size: -
J: TRBJ2-2
V: TRBV29-1
DNA: TGCAGCGTTGGAAATTTCACCGGGGAGCTGCTTTTT
CDR3: CSVGNFTGELLF

D: -
size: -
J: TRBJ1-2
V: TRBV5-1
DNA: TGCGCCAGCAGCTTGGACGGCGGGCGCTCTTATGTCTACACCTTC
CDR3: CASSLDGGRSYVYTF

D: -
size: -
J: TRBJ2-1
V: TRBV29-1
DNA: TGCAGCGTTATCCCCCAGGGGTGCGGGTCCTACAATGAGCAGTTCTTC
CDR3: CSVIPQGCGSYNEQFF

D: -
size: -
J: TRBJ1-5
V: TRBV6-1
DNA: TGTGCCACCGCGACTCAGGGAGGCACGGGGTATAGCAATCAGCCCCAGCATTTT
CDR3: CATATQGGTGYSNQPQHF

D: TRBD1
size: -
J: TRBJ1-1
V: TRBV19
DNA: TGTGCCAGTAGTATGGGACAGGGGCTCGAAGCTTCCTTT
CDR3: CASSMGQGLEASF

D: -
size: -
J: TRBJ1-3
V: TRBV11-2
DNA: TGTGTCAGCAGCGCACGCATGAACTCTGGATACACCATATATTTT
CDR3: CVSSARMNSGYTIYF

D: -
size: -
J: TRBJ1-4
V: TRBV12-3/TRBV12-4
DNA: TGTGCGAGGAGTTTGGCAGGGGTTGGTGAAAAACTGTTTTTT
CDR3: CARSLAGVGEKLFF

D: -
size: -
J: TRBJ2-5
V: TRBV6-6
DNA: TGTGCCAGCAGTCCCCTGGACCCAGCTGGGGAGGCCCAATACTTC
CDR3: CASSPLDPAGEAQYF

D: -
size: many
J: TRBJ2-4
V: TRBV5-5
DNA: TGTGCCAGCAGCTTGGGGCAGGCTGACATTCAGTACTTC
CDR3: CASSLGQADIQYF

D: TRBD1
size: many
J: TRBJ1-5
V: TRBV6-1
DNA: TGTGCCAGCTGGGACAGGAATCAGCCCCAGCATTTT
CDR3: CASWDRNQPQHF

D: -
size: -
J: TRBJ2-3
V: TRBV6-6
DNA: TGTGCCAGCAGAAGACTAACGAGCACAGAAACGCAGTATTTT
CDR3: CASRRLTSTETQYF

D: -
size: -
J: TRBJ2-3
V: TRBV6-1
DNA: TGTGCCAGCAGTGAGACATTATCAGGAGGGCGCGATACGCAGTATTTT
CDR3: CASSETLSGGRDTQYF

D: -
size: -
J: TRBJ2-1
V: TRBV10-2
DNA: TGCGCCAGCAGCGAGACAGTGGTGGGTTACAATGAGCAGTTCTTC
CDR3: CASSETVVGYNEQFF

D: TRBD2
size: -
J: TRBJ2-1
V: TRBV20-1
DNA: TGCACTGTCATGAGGCGGGAGGCGGATGAGCAGTTCTTC
CDR3: CTVMRREADEQFF

D: TRBD1
size: -
J: TRBJ2-1
V: TRBV2
DNA: TGTGCCAGCAGTGAAAAAGGGACAGGGCCATGGGAGCAGTTCTTC
CDR3: CASSEKGTGPWEQFF

D: -
size: few
J: TRBJ1-6
V: TRBV6-5
DNA: TGTCCTAGCAGTTACACGACAGGAGATAATTCACCCATCCACTTT
CDR3: CPSSYTTGDNSPIHF

D: -
size: -
J: TRBJ2-7
V: TRBV12-3/TRBV12-4
DNA: TGTGCCAGCAGTACCAGGACATGGGGCAGGTACGAGCAGTATTTC
CDR3: CASSTRTWGRYEQYF

D: TRBD2
size: few
J: TRBJ2-4
V: TRBV28
DNA: TGTGCCAGGAGTTTACCCGCTAGCGGGATAGCCGAAAACATTCAGTACTTC
CDR3: CARSLPASGIAENIQYF

D: -
size: -
J: TRBJ2-2
V: TRBV6-2/TRBV6-3
DNA: TGTGCCAGCAGTGCAGGCTCCGTGACGGAGAACACCGGGGAGCTGTTTTTT
CDR3: CASSAGSVTENTGELFF

D: TRBD2
size: -
J: TRBJ2-3
V: TRBV4-2
DNA: TGTGTCAACAGCCCTACTCCGGCATTAGCGGGAGGGTCTGGCACAGATACGCAGTATTTT
CDR3: CVNSPTPALAGGSGTDTQYF

D: TRBD1
size: -
J: TRBJ2-7
V: TRBV4-1
DNA: TGCGCCAGGAGCCAAGCGTCCGCAACAGGGGGCAGCTATGAGCAGTACTTC
CDR3: CARSQASATGGSYEQYF

D: TRBD2
size: -
J: TRBJ2-2
V: TRBV4-1
DNA: TGCGCCAGCAGCCTCCGGACTAGCGGAGATCCGGAGCTGTTTTTT
CDR3: CASSLRTSGDPELFF

D: -
size: few
J: TRBJ2-7
V: TRBV11-1
DNA: TGTGCTAGCAGCTCCTACAGACAGGCCCACGAGCAGCACTTC
CDR3: CASSSYRQAHEQHF

D: -
size: few
J: TRBJ1-1
V: TRBV11-2
DNA: TGTGCCAGTAGCTTAGAGCCGGGGGCGAACGCAGAAGCTTTCTTT
CDR3: CASSLEPGANAEAFF

D: -
size: once
J: TRBJ2-7
V: TRBV6-2/TRBV6-3
DNA: TGTGCCAGTAGTTACGAAAAGGCGACCTCTGTGAAGTACTTC
CDR3: CASSYEKATSVKYF

D: -
size: -
J: TRBJ2-7
V: TRBV20-1
DNA: TGCAGTGCGGAGTGGACGGGTCCCTTACCTCGATCCTACAAGCAGTATTTC
CDR3: CSAEWTGPLPRSYKQYF

D: -
size: -
J: TRBJ1-1
V: TRBV6-5
DNA: TGTGCCAGCAGTTACGTTATGAACGCTGAAGCTTTCTTC
CDR3: CASSYVMNAEAFF

D: -
size: -
J: TRBJ2-7
V: TRBV5-5
DNA: TGTGCCAGCAAGTTCTCCGTTTTCGACAGAGCCTACGAGCGGTACTTC
CDR3: CASKFSVFDRAYERYF

D: TRBD1
size: medium-sized
J: TRBJ2-4
V: TRBV29-1
DNA: TGCAGCGTGGCCCCGACAGGGACAGTTGGAAACATTCAGTACTTC
CDR3: CSVAPTGTVGNIQYF

D: -
size: -
J: TRBJ1-5
V: TRBV6-6
DNA: TGTGCCAGCAGTTACGGCCAGGGCACTAAACAGCCCCGGCATTTT
CDR3: CASSYGQGTKQPRHF

D: -
size: many
J: TRBJ1-1
V: TRBV7-9
DNA: TGTGCCAGCAGCTTAGCGGGAACTGAAGCTTTCTTT
CDR3: CASSLAGTEAFF